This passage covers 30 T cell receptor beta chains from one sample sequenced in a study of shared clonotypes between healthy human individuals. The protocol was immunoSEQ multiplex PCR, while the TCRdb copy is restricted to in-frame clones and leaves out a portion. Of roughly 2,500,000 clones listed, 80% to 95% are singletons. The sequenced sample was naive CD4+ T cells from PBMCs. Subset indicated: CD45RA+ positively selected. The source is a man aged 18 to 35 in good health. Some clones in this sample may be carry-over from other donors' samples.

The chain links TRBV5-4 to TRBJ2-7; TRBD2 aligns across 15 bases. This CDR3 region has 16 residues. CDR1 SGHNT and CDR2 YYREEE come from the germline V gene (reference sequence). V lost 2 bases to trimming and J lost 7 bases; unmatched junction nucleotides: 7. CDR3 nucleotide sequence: TGTGCCAGCAGCTTAGGACTAGCGGGAGGGCCTTGGGAGCAGTACTTC. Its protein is CASSLGLAGGPWEQYF.

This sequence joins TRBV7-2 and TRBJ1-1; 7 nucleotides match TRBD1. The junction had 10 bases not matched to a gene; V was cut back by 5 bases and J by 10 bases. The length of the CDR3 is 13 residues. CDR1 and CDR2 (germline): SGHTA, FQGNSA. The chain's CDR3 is CASSTQRTGRAFF. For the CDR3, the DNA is TGTGCCAGCAGCACACAAAGGACAGGCAGAGCTTTCTTT.

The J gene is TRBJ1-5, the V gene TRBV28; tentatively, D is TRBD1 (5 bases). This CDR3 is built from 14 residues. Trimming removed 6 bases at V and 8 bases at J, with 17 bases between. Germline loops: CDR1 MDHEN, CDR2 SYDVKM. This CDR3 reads CASSPGTPAEPQHF. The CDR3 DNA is TGTGCCAGCAGCCCCGGGACTCCGGCGGAGCCCCAGCATTTT.

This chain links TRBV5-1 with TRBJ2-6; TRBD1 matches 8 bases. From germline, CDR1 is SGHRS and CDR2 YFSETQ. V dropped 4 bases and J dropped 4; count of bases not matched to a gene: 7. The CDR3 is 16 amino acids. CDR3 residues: CASSGDRGGGANVLTF. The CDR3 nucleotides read TGCGCCAGCAGCGGTGACAGGGGCGGCGGGGCCAACGTCCTGACTTTC. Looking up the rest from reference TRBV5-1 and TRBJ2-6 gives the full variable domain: KAGVTQTPRYLIKTRGQQVTLSCSPISGHRSVSWYQQTPGQGLQFLFEYFSETQRNKGNFPGRFSGRQFSNSRSEMNVSTLELGDSALYLCASSGDRGGGANVLTFGAGSRLTVL.

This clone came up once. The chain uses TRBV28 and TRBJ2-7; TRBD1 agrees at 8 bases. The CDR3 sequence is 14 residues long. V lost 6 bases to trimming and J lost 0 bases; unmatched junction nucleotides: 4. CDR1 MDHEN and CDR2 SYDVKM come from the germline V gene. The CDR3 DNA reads TGTGCCAGCAGCCAGACAGGGGTCTCCTACGAGCAGTACTTC. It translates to CASSQTGVSYEQYF.

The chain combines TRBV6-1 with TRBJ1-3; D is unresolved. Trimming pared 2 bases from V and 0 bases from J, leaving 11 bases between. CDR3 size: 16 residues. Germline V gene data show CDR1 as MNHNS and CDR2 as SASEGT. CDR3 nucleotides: TGTGCCAGCAGTGAACTAGACACCGGCTCTGGAAACACCATATATTTT. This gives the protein CASSELDTGSGNTIYF.

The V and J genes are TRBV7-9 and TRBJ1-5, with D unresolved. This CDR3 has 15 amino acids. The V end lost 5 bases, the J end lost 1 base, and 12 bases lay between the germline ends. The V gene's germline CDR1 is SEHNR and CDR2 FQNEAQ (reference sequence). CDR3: CASSRLLESNQPQHF. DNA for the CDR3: TGTGCCAGCAGCCGACTCTTAGAGAGCAATCAGCCCCAGCATTTT. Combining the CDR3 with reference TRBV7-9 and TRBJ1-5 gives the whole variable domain DTGVSQNPRHKITKRGQNVTFRCDPISEHNRLYWYRQTLGQGPEFLTYFQNEAQLEKSRLLSDRFSAERPKGSFSTLEIQRTEQGDSAMYLCASSRLLESNQPQHFGDGTRLSIL.

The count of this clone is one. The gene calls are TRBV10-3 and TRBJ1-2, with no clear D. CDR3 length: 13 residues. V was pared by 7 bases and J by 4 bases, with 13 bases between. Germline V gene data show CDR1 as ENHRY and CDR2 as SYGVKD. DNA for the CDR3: TGTGCCATCACCCCTGTAGAATCCTATGGCTACACCTTC. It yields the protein CAITPVESYGYTF.

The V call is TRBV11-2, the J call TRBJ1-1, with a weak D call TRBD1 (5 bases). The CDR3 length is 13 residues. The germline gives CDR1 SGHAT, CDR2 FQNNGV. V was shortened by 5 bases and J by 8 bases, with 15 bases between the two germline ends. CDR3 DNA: TGTGCCAGCAGCGCTCGTCAAAAGGGGGAAGCTTTCTTT. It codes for CASSARQKGEAFF.

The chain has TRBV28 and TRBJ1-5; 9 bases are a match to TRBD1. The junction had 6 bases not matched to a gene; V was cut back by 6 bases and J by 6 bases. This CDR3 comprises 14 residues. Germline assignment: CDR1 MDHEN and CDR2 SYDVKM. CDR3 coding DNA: TGTGCCAGCAGATTCCACAGGGGGCTTCAGCCCCAGCATTTT. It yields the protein CASRFHRGLQPQHF.

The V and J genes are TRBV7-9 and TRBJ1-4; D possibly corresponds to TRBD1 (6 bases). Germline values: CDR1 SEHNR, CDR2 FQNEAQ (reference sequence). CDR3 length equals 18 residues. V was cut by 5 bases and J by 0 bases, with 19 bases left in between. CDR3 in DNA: TGTGCCAGCAGCCCGACCAAGGGACAAAGGACAACTAATGAAAAACTGTTTTTT. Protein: CASSPTKGQRTTNEKLFF. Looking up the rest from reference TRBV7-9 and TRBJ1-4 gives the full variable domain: DTGVSQNPRHKITKRGQNVTFRCDPISEHNRLYWYRQTLGQGPEFLTYFQNEAQLEKSRLLSDRFSAERPKGSFSTLEIQRTEQGDSAMYLCASSPTKGQRTTNEKLFFGSGTQLSVL.

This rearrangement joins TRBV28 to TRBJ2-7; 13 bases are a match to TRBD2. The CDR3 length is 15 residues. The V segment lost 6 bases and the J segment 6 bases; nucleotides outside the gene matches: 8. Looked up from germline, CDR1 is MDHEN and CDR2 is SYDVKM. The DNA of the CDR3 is TGTGCCAGCAGCATGGGACTAGCGGGACGTTCCGAGCAGTACTTC. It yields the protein CASSMGLAGRSEQYF.

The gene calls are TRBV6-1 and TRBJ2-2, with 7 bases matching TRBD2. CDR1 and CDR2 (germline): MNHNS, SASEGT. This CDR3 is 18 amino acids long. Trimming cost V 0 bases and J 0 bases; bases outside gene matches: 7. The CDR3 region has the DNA TGTGCCAGCAGTGAAGCGAGGCTAGCGGCAACGAACACCGGGGAGCTGTTTTTT. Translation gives CASSEARLAATNTGELFF.

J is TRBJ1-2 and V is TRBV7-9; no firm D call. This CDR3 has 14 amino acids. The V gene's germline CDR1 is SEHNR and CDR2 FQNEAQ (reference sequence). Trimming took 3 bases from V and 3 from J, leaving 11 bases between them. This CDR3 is CASSFAAGDYGYTF. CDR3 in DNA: TGTGCCAGCAGCTTTGCCGCCGGGGACTATGGCTACACCTTC.

In DNA form, the CDR3 reads TGTGCCATCAGGGATGGACAGGGAGGGGAGACCCAGTACTTC. Its protein is CAIRDGQGGETQYF. This rearrangement joins TRBV10-3 to TRBJ2-5, with D possibly being TRBD1 (8 bases). This CDR3 has 14 amino acids. Deletions cut 6 bases from V and 5 bases from J, with 16 bases between. The germline gives CDR1 ENHRY, CDR2 SYGVKD.

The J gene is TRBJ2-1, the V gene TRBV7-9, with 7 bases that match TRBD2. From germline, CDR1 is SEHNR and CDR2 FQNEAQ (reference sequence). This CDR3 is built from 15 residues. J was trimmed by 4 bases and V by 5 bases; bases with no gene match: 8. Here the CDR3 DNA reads TGTGCCAGCAGCCCCCGTGGGGGGGTGTACAATGAGCAGTTCTTC. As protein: CASSPRGGVYNEQFF.

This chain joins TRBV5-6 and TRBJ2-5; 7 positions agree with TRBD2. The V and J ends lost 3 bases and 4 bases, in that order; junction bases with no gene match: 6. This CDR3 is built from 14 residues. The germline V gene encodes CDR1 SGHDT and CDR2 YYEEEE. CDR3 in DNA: TGTGCCAGCAGCTCTAGCGGAGGGGTAGAGACCCAGTACTTC. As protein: CASSSSGGVETQYF.

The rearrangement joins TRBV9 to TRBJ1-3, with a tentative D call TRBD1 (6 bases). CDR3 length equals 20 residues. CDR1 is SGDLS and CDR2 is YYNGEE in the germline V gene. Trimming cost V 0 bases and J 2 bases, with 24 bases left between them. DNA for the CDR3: TGTGCCAGCAGCGTAGCTTCGGATAGCGGCCTCAGGACAGCTGGAAACACCATATATTTT. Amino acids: CASSVASDSGLRTAGNTIYF.

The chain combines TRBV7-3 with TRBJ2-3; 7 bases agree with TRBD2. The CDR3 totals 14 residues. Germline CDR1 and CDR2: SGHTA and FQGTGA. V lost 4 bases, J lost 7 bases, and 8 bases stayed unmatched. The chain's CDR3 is CASSSRAAGNTQYF. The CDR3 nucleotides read TGTGCCAGCAGCTCGAGAGCAGCGGGGAATACGCAGTATTTT.

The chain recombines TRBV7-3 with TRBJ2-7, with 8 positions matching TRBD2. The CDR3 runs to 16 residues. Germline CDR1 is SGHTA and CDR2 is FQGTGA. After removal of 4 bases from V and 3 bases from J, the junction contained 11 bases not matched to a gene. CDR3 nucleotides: TGTGCCAGCAGCTCGCCGGGTAGCGGGAATAACTACGAGCAGTACTTC. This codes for CASSSPGSGNNYEQYF.

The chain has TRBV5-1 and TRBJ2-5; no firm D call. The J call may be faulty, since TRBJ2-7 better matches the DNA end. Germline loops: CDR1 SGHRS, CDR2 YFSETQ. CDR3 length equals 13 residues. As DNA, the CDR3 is TGCGCCAGCAGCTTGGATGGGCCCTACGAGCAGTACTTC. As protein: CASSLDGPYEQYF.

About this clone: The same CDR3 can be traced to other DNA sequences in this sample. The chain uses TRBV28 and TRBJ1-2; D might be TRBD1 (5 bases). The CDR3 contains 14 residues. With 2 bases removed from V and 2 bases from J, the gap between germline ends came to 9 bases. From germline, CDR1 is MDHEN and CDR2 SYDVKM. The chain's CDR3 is CASSLRGTNYGYTF. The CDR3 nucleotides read TGTGCCAGCAGTTTAAGAGGGACCAACTATGGCTACACCTTC.

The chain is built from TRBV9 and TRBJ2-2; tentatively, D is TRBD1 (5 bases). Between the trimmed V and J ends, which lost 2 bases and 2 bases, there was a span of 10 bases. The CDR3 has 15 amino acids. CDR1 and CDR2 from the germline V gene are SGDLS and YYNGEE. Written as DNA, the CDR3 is TGTGCCAGCAGCGTTCACAGGAGCAACACCGGGGAGCTGTTTTTT. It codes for CASSVHRSNTGELFF.

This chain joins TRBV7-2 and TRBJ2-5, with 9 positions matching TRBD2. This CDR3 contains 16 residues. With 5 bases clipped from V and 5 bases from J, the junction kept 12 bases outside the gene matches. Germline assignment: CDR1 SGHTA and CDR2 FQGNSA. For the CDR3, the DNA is TGTGCCAGCAGCCCCGTTAGCGGGAGCGGTTGGGAGACCCAGTACTTC. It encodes CASSPVSGSGWETQYF.

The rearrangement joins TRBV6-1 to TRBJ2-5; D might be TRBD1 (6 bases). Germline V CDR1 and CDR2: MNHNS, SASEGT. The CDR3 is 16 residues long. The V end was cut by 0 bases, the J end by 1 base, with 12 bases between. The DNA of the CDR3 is TGTGCCAGCAGTGAAGCCCCGGGACACCCCCAAGAGACCCAGTACTTC. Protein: CASSEAPGHPQETQYF.

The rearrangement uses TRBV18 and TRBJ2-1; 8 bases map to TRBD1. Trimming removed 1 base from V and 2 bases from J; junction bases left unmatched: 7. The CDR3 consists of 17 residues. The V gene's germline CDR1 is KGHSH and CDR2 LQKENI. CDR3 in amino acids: CASSPLLSGGAYNEQFF. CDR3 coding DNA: TGTGCCAGCTCACCACTCTTGTCAGGGGGCGCCTACAATGAGCAGTTCTTC.

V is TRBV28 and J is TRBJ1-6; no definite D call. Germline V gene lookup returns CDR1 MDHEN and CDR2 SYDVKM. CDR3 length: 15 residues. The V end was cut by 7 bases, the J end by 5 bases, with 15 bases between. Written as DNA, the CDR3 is TGTGCCAGCAACTTGAGGACGCCCGATAATTCACCCCTCCACTTT. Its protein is CASNLRTPDNSPLHF.

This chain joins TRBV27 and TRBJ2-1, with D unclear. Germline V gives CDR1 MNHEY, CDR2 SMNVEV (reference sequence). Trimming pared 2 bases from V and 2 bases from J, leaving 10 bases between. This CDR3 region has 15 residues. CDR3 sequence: CASSLSEFPYNEQFF. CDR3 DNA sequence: TGTGCCAGCAGTTTAAGCGAATTCCCCTACAATGAGCAGTTCTTC.

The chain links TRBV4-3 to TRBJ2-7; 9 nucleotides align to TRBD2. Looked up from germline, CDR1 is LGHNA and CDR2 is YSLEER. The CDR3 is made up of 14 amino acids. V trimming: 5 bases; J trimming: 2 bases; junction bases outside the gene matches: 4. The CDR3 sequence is CASSTLAGPYEQYF. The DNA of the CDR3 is TGCGCCAGCAGCACACTAGCGGGCCCCTACGAGCAGTACTTC.

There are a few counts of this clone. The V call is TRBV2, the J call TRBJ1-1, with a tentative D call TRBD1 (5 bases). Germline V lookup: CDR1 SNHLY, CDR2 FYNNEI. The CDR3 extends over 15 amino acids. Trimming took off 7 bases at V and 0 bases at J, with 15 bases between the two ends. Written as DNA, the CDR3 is TGTGCCAGCATCCAAGAAGGGGTGGTGAACACTGAAGCTTTCTTT. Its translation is CASIQEGVVNTEAFF. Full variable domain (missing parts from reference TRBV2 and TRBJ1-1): EPEVTQTPSHQVTQMGQEVILRCVPISNHLYFYWYRQILGQKVEFLVSFYNNEISEKSEIFDDQFSVERPDGSNFTLKIRSTKLEDSAMYFCASIQEGVVNTEAFFGQGTRLTVV.